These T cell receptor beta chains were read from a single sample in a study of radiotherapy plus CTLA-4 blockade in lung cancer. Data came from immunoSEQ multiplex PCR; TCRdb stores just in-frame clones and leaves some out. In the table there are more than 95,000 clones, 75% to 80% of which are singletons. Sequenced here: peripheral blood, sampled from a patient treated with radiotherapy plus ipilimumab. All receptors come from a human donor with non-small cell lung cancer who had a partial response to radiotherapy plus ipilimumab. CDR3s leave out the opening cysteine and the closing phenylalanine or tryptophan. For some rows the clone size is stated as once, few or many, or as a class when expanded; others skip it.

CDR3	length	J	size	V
ATKQGKWEQY	10	TRBJ2-7	.	TRBV6-5
ASSSDSSFYGYT	12	TRBJ1-2	.	TRBV18
ASSRDRNNEKLF	12	TRBJ1-4	.	TRBV18
ASSIGTGSYYGYT	13	TRBJ1-2	.	TRBV19
ASSPRGLAGKGNEQF	15	TRBJ2-1	.	TRBV9
AWSVLIRSGGYT	12	TRBJ1-2	.	TRBV30
ASSDGDGGWELF	12	TRBJ2-2	few	TRBV5-6
ASSSLRDPNQPQH	13	TRBJ1-5	few	TRBV18
ASSTSRGTAGNQPQH	15	TRBJ1-5	.	TRBV28
ASRTGLGYT	9	TRBJ1-2	few	TRBV7-9
ASSLGLQSYNEQF	13	TRBJ2-1	.	TRBV7-2
ASSSPTGREYGYT	13	TRBJ1-2	.	TRBV6-5
ASSRTSAYEQY	11	TRBJ2-7	.	TRBV10-1
ASRYSTGGTGYT	12	TRBJ1-2	few	TRBV28
ASRGAALEAGNTIY	14	TRBJ1-3	few	TRBV28
ASSVGQGIPYGYT	13	TRBJ1-2	once	TRBV9
ASSRTGGSYEQY	12	TRBJ2-7	.	TRBV19
ASSLSGGGNSPLH	13	TRBJ1-6	.	TRBV5-1
ASRLAGAAYEQY	12	.	.	TRBV2
ASSLSGTSGSTGSNEQF	17	TRBJ2-1	.	TRBV7-3
ASSLIAGDHEQF	12	TRBJ2-1	.	TRBV28
ASSISQGVGGMPQH	14	TRBJ1-5	few	TRBV5-6
ASNPQGSESYGYT	13	TRBJ1-2	few	TRBV6-1
ASSEQIGYGGNTIY	14	TRBJ1-3	few	TRBV2
ASSRGSAETQY	11	TRBJ2-5	.	TRBV10-1
ASSSLYGYT	9	TRBJ1-2	.	TRBV6-5
ASSKTGGVEVTQY	13	TRBJ2-5	once	TRBV28
ASRRTGETGTETF	13	TRBJ1-1	.	TRBV7-6
AGSQVLGGRQF	11	TRBJ2-1	.	TRBV4-3
AWDGRGQGSSGANVLT	16	TRBJ2-6	.	TRBV30
ASSPRGGRTTDTQY	14	TRBJ2-3	.	TRBV5-4
ASSLDAGTLSYEQY	14	TRBJ2-7	few	TRBV7-2
ASSVDGVTASGANVLT	16	TRBJ2-6	few	TRBV9
ASRQLAGVYNEQF	13	TRBJ2-1	.	TRBV5-1
ASSLTTSGSETQY	13	TRBJ2-5	.	TRBV5-1
ASSAGQGSNQPQH	13	TRBJ1-5	.	TRBV9
ASRPGKDEQF	10	TRBJ2-1	.	TRBV2
ASSLARGVKNTGELF	15	TRBJ2-2	.	TRBV7-9
ASTGGGAPGSPLH	13	TRBJ1-6	.	TRBV2
AWSRGGYGNQPQH	13	TRBJ1-5	.	TRBV30
ASSGTTSGRARDTQY	15	TRBJ2-3	.	TRBV5-1
ASKPGGTAYGYT	12	TRBJ1-2	.	TRBV27
ASSLPDRVSYNEQF	14	TRBJ2-1	.	TRBV28
ASREEGSGNTIY	12	TRBJ1-3	.	TRBV28
ASSSPGDIFYEQY	13	TRBJ2-7	.	TRBV11-2
ASRWGRAGNTIY	12	TRBJ1-3	.	TRBV28
ASSLAGGAGMNTEAF	15	TRBJ1-1	medium-sized	TRBV5-4
ASSPGGGGYNEQF	13	TRBJ2-1	.	TRBV5-1
ASSQFRQGGTEAF	13	TRBJ1-1	few	TRBV4-1
ASSEGSGSTDTQY	13	TRBJ2-3	.	TRBV6-1
ASSFGHAGLGYT	12	TRBJ1-2	.	TRBV28
ASSQEGTGGETQY	13	TRBJ2-5	.	TRBV4-1
SVRGGVNQPQH	11	TRBJ1-5	.	TRBV29-1